This T cell receptor (beta chain) was profiled in a study of CD8+ T cells in alopecia areata. Extracted RNA was reverse transcribed, and the resulting cDNA served as sequencing template. Sequencing was performed with immunoSEQ multiplex PCR; in TCRdb, only in-frame clones are kept and a portion is missing. In the table there are 110,000 to 150,000 clones, approximately 60% of which are singletons. Concerning this clone: Its specificity is not known.

Cell sorting was applied to PBMCs, and CD4+ and CD8+ T cells were collected. Points from the study as a whole: Compared with mice, patients displayed less clear TCR sharing, possibly for HLA-related reasons. Normal skin contains resident alphabeta T cells, and these are also sequenced in scalp samples. An increase in clonality over normal scalp was evident in lesional scalp, especially alopecia totalis/universalis.

The clonotype comes from a human donor in good health. Material: CD8+ T cells sorted from blood.

The CDR3 sequence: CASSFTGQGSYEQYF. The CDR3 bases are TGTGCCAGCAGTTTCACCGGACAGGGTTCCTACGAGCAGTACTTC. The chain is built from TRBV25-1 and TRBJ2-7; 8 bases map to TRBD1. J gave up 1 base and V 5 bases, and 7 bases lay outside the gene matches. Germline CDR1 and CDR2: MGHDK and SYGVNS. The CDR3 consists of 15 residues.